The rows below give T cell receptor beta chains drawn from one sample of a study of T cell responses to AZD1222 COVID-19 vaccine. Libraries were prepared by immunoSEQ multiplex PCR; TCRdb keeps only in-frame clonotypes and omits some of them. In the table there are 50,000 to 70,000 clones, roughly 85% of which are singletons. This specimen consisted of peripheral blood, obtained on day 0 of MenACWY control vaccination. Receptor source: an adult in good health. Each CDR3 is given with its conserved first and last residue. A D gene is named only where the DNA matches it firmly. Where a row states a size, it is once, few, many or the class of an expanded clone; other rows omit it.

j_gene	abundance	d_gene	v_gene	CDR3nt	CDR3aa
TRBJ1-5	once	NA	TRBV5-5	TGTGCCAGCAGCTTGTACTCAGATCAGCCCCAGCATTTT	CASSLYSDQPQHF
TRBJ1-1	NA	NA	TRBV29-1	TGCAGCGTTGAAGAATCATACGGCAACATGAACACTGAAGCTTTCTTT	CSVEESYGNMNTEAFF
TRBJ1-2	once	TRBD1	TRBV6-5	TGTGCCACCATGAGACAGGGTCCATGGGGCTACACCTTC	CATMRQGPWGYTF
TRBJ2-2	few	NA	TRBV13	TGTGCCAGCAGCTCCGAGAACACCGGGGAGCTGTTTTTT	CASSSENTGELFF
TRBJ2-7	NA	TRBD1	TRBV6-5	TGTGCCAGCAGTTACACCCTCAGGGGGCTCCACGAGCAGTACTTC	CASSYTLRGLHEQYF
TRBJ2-3	NA	TRBD2	TRBV9	TGTGCCAGCAGCCCACCGGGACTAGCGGAGGGCGGAGATACGCAGTATTTT	CASSPPGLAEGGDTQYF
TRBJ2-1	NA	NA	TRBV2	TGTGCCAGCAGCGAGGGAACATTTGAACTTTACAATGAGCAGTTCTTC	CASSEGTFELYNEQFF
TRBJ2-3	NA	TRBD2	TRBV28	TGTGCCAGCAGTTTAGGACTAGGAACAGATACGCAGTATTTT	CASSLGLGTDTQYF
TRBJ2-2	NA	TRBD1	TRBV6-2/TRBV6-3	TGTGCCAGCAGCCGCGACAGGGTGAACACCGGGGAGCTGTTTTTT	CASSRDRVNTGELFF
TRBJ2-6	NA	NA	TRBV5-1	TGCGCCAGCAGCTTGGTCGTCGGAGCCTCTGGGGCCAACGTCCTGACTTTC	CASSLVVGASGANVLTF